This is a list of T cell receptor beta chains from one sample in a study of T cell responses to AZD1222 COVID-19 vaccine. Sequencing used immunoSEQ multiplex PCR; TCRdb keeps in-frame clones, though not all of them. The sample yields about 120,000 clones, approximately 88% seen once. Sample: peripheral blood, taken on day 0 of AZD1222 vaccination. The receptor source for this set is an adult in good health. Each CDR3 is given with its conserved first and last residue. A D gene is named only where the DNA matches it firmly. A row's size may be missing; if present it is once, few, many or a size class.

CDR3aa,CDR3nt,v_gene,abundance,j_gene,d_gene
CASSLEGGDQETQYF,TGCGCCAGCAGCTTGGAGGGCGGGGACCAAGAGACCCAGTACTTC,TRBV5-1,.,TRBJ2-5,.
CASGDTYGYTF,TGTGCCAGCGGAGATACCTATGGCTACACCTTC,TRBV6-5,.,TRBJ1-2,.
CASSLDSSGNTIYF,TGTGCCAGCAGCTTGGACAGCTCTGGAAACACCATATATTTT,TRBV5-4,.,TRBJ1-3,.
CASSIGRGSDTEAFF,TGTGCCAGTAGTATAGGAAGGGGGTCGGATACTGAAGCTTTCTTT,TRBV19,.,TRBJ1-1,.
CSAGSYEQYF,TGCAGTGCGGGGTCGTACGAGCAGTACTTC,TRBV20-1,.,TRBJ2-7,.
CARLGGQGENQPQHF,TGTGCCAGGTTGGGGGGACAGGGGGAAAATCAGCCCCAGCATTTT,TRBV21-1,.,TRBJ1-5,.
CASRREGYHEQYF,TGTGCCAGCAGGAGGGAAGGGTACCACGAGCAGTACTTC,TRBV2,.,TRBJ2-7,.
CASSWRGLARNEQFF,TGTGCCAGCAGTTGGAGGGGCCTAGCCAGAAATGAGCAGTTCTTC,TRBV28,.,TRBJ2-1,.
CASSSWASDEQFF,TGTGCCAGCAGCTCATGGGCTAGCGATGAGCAGTTCTTC,TRBV5-4,.,TRBJ2-1,.
CASSLELGQGASGYTF,TGTGCCAGCAGCTTGGAGTTGGGACAGGGGGCAAGTGGCTACACCTTC,TRBV5-4,.,TRBJ1-2,TRBD1
CASSHSGSMETQYF,TGTGCCAGCAGCCATAGCGGGAGTATGGAGACCCAGTACTTC,TRBV6-5,.,TRBJ2-5,TRBD2
CASSHGTGSTEAFF,TGTGCCAGCAGCCACGGGACAGGGTCCACTGAAGCTTTCTTT,TRBV3-1/TRBV3-2,few,TRBJ1-1,TRBD1
CASSLDRVRPHNEKLFF,TGTGCCAGCTCACTCGACAGGGTCCGTCCTCATAATGAAAAACTGTTTTTT,TRBV18,.,TRBJ1-4,TRBD1
CASSILASGDNQPQHF,TGTGCCAGTAGTATCTTGGCCTCAGGGGACAATCAGCCCCAGCATTTT,TRBV19,once,TRBJ1-5,.
CASSIGRTGKAFF,TGTGCCAGCAGCATCGGGAGGACAGGGAAAGCTTTCTTT,TRBV7-9,.,TRBJ1-1,TRBD1
CASSLAQSESGYTF,TGTGCCAGCAGCTTAGCGCAGTCCGAGTCGGGCTACACCTTC,TRBV13,.,TRBJ1-2,.
CASSQDKRGETQYF,TGCGCCAGCAGCCAAGATAAAAGGGGGGAGACCCAGTACTTC,TRBV4-3,.,TRBJ2-5,.
CATSERTGGNEKLFF,TGTGCCACCAGCGAAAGGACAGGGGGCAATGAAAAACTGTTTTTT,TRBV15,.,TRBJ1-4,TRBD1
CASSDAGTRNEQFF,TGTGCCAGCAGTGACGCGGGAACGAGGAATGAGCAGTTCTTC,TRBV2,.,TRBJ2-1,.
CASSRDRGQDTQYF,TGTGCCAGCAGCCGGGACAGGGGACAAGATACGCAGTATTTT,TRBV2,.,TRBJ2-3,TRBD1
CASSIVGEGGNQPQHF,TGTGCCAGTAGTATAGTAGGGGAGGGTGGCAATCAGCCCCAGCATTTT,TRBV19,.,TRBJ1-5,.
CASSFHMNTEAFF,TGCGCCAGCAGCTTTCACATGAACACTGAAGCTTTCTTT,TRBV5-1,.,TRBJ1-1,.
CASSEYQSNEQFF,TGTGCCAGCAGTGAGTATCAGTCCAATGAGCAGTTCTTC,TRBV2,.,TRBJ2-1,.